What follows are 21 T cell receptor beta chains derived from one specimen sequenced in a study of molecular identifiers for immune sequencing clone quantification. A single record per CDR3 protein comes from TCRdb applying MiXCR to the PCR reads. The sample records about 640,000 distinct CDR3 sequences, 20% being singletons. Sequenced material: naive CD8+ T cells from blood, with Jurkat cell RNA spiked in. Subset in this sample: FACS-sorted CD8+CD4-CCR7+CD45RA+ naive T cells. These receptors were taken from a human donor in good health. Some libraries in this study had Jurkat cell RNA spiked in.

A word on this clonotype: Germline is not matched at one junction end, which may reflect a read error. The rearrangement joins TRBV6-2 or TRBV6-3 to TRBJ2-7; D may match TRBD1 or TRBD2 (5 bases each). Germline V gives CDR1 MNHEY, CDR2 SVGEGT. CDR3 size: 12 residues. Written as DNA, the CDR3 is TGTGGCAGCAGTTACTGGGGGAACGAGCAGTACTTC. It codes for CGSSYWGNEQYF.

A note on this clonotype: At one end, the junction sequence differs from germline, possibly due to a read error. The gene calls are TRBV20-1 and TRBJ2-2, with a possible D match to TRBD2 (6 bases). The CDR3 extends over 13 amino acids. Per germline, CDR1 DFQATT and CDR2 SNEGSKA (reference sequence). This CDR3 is CSARGINTGELLF. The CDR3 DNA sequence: TGCAGTGCTCGCGGGATAAACACCGGGGAGCTGCTTTTT.

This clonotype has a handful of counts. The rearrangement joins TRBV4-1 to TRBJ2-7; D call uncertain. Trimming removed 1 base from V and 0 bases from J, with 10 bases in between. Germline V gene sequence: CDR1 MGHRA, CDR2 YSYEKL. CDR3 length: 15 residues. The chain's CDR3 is CASSQVHASSYEQYF. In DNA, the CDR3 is TGCGCCAGCAGCCAAGTTCACGCCTCCTCCTACGAGCAGTACTTC.

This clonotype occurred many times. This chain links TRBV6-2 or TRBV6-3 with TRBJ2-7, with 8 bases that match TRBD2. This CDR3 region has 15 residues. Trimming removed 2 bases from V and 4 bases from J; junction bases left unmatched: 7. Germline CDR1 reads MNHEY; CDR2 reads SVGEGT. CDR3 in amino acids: CASSYPTSGVYEQYF. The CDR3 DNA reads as TGTGCCAGCAGTTACCCTACTAGCGGCGTTTACGAGCAGTACTTC.

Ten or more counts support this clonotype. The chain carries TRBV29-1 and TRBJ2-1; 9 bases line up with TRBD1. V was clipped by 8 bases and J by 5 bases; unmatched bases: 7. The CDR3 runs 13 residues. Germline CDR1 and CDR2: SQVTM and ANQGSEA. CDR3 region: CSLFGQGNNEQFF. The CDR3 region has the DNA TGCAGCCTGTTCGGACAGGGGAACAATGAGCAGTTCTTC.

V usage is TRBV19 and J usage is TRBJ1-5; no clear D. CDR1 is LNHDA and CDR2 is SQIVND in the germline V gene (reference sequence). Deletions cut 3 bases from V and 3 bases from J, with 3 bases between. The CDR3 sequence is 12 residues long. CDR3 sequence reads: CASSIYNQPQHF. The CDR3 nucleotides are TGTGCCAGTAGTATCTACAATCAGCCCCAGCATTTT.

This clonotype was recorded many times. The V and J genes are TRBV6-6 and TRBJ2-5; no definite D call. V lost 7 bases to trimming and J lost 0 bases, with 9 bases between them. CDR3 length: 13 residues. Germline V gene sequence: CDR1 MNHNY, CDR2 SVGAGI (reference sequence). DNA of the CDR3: TGTGCCAGCACCTCCCCGTACCAAGAGACCCAGTACTTC. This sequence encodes CASTSPYQETQYF.

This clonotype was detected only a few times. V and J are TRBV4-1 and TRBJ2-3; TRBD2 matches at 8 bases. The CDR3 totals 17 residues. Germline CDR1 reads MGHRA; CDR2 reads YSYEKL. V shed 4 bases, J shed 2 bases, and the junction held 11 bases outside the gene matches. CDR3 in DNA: TGCGCCAGCAGCCCCTATGGCGGACTAGCCGCCACAGATACGCAGTATTTT. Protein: CASSPYGGLAATDTQYF.

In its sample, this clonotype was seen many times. In nucleotides, the CDR3 is TGTGCCAGCAGGGAAACGGGACTGCACACAGATACGCAGTATTTT. Translating gives CASRETGLHTDTQYF. This chain links TRBV7-9 with TRBJ2-3; possible D gene TRBD2, 6 bases. V was cut by 6 bases and J by 2 bases, with 15 bases left in between. In germline, CDR1 is SEHNR, CDR2 FQNEAQ (reference sequence). This CDR3 contains 15 residues.

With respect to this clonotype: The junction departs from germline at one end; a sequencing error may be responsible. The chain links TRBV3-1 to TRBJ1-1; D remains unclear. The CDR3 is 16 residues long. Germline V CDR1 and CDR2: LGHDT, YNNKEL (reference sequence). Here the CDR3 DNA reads TGTGCCAGCAGCCAAGTCGCGGGTCAGTGGAGCACTGAGGCTTTCTTT. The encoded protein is CASSQVAGQWSTEAFF.

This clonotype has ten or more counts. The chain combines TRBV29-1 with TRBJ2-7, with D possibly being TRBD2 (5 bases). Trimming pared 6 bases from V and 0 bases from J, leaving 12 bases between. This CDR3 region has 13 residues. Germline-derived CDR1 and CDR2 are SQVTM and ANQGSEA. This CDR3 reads CSVPGVSSYEQYF. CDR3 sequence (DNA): TGCAGCGTACCCGGGGTCAGCTCCTACGAGCAGTACTTC.

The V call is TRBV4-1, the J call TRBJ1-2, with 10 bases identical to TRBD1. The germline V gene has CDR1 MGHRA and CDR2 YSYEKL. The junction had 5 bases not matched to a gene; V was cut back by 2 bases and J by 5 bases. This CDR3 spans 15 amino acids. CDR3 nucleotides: TGCGCCAGCAGCCAAATCGCGGGACAGGGGTATGGCTACACCTTC. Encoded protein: CASSQIAGQGYGYTF.

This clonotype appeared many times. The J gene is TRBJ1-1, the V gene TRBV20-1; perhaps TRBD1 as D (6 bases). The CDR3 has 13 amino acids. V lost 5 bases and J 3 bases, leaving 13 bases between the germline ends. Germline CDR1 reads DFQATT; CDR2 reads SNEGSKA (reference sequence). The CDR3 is CSALRTAYTEAFF. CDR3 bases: TGCAGTGCTCTTAGGACAGCCTACACTGAAGCTTTCTTT.

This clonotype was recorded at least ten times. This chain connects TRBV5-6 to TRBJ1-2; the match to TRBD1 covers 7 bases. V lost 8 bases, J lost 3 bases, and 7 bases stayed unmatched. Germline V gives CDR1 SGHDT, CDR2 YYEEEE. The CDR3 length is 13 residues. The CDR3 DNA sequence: TGTGCCAGTATCTCCGGGACAGACTATGGCTACACCTTC. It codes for CASISGTDYGYTF.

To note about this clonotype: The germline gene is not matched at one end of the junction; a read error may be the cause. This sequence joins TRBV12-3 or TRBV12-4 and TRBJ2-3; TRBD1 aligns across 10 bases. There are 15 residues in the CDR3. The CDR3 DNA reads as TGTGCCAGCAGTCCAGGACAGGGGGATGGAGATACACAGTATTTT. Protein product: CASSPGQGDGDTQYF.

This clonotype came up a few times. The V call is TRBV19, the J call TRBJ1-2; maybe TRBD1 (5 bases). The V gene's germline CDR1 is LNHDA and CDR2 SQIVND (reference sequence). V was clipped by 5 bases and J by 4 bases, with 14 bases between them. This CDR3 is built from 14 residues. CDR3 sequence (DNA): TGTGCCAGTAGTCCCGACGTAGGGGCCTATGGCTACACCTTC. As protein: CASSPDVGAYGYTF.

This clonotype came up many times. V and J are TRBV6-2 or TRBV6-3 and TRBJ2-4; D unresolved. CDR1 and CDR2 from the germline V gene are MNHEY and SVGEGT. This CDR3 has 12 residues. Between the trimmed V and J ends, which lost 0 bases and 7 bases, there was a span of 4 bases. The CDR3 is CASSYSNNIQYF. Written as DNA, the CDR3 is TGTGCCAGCAGTTACTCGAACAACATTCAGTACTTC.

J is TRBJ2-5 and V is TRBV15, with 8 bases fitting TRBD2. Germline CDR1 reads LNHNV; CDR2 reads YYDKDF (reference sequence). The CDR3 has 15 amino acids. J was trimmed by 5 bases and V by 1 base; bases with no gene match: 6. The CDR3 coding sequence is TGTGCCACCAGCAGAGGCGGGGGGTGGGGGGAGACCCAGTACTTC. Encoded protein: CATSRGGGWGETQYF.

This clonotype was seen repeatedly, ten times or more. The DNA for the CDR3 is TGTGCCAGCAGTTTAGTAGGACAACAAGAGACCCAGTACTTC. Protein sequence: CASSLVGQQETQYF. This chain links TRBV27 with TRBJ2-5, with D possibly being TRBD1 (5 bases). This CDR3 has 14 residues. V lost 2 bases and J 2 bases, leaving 9 bases between the germline ends. The germline gives CDR1 MNHEY, CDR2 SMNVEV (reference sequence).

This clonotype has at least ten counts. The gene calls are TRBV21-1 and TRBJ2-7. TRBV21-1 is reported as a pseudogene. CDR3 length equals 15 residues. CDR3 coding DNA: TGTGCCAGCAGCAAAGAAGGCGGGAGCTCCTACGAGCAGTACTTC. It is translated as CASSKEGGSSYEQYF.

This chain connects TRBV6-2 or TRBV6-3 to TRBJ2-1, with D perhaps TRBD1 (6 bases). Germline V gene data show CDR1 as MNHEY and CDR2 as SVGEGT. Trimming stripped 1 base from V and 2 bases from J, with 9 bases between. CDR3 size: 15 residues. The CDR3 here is CASSYFQGPYNEQFF. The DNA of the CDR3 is TGTGCCAGCAGTTACTTTCAGGGGCCCTACAATGAGCAGTTCTTC.